Listed below are T cell receptor beta chains from one sample, sequenced in a study of shared clonotypes between healthy human individuals. Clones were sequenced by immunoSEQ multiplex PCR, and TCRdb holds only the in-frame ones, with some missing. The sample carries roughly 2,500,000 clones, approximately 94% recorded once. The source material was naive CD4+ T cells from PBMCs. The source of these receptors is a man younger than 35 in good health. Some clones in this sample may be carry-over from other donors' samples. The CDR3 runs from the conserved cysteine through the conserved F or W. The D gene is left open where the match is weak. For some rows the clone size is stated as once, few or many, or as a class when expanded; others skip it.

size: -; J: TRBJ2-1; D: TRBD2; V: TRBV30; CDR3: CAWSAGTSGNNEQFF
size: -; J: TRBJ1-5; D: -; V: TRBV28; CDR3: CASSWGTVGQPQHF
size: -; J: -; D: TRBD2; V: TRBV28; CDR3: CASIGTSGTEQYF
size: -; J: TRBJ2-2; D: TRBD1; V: TRBV9; CDR3: CASSAGTVGTGELFF
size: once; J: TRBJ1-5; D: -; V: TRBV10-3; CDR3: CAISGGLDQPQHF
size: -; J: TRBJ2-7; D: TRBD2; V: TRBV28; CDR3: CASSQRDPYEQYF
size: -; J: TRBJ2-1; D: TRBD1; V: TRBV4-3; CDR3: CASSQSGGRDNEQFF
size: -; J: TRBJ2-7; D: -; V: TRBV14; CDR3: CASSQPGADNPYEQYF
size: -; J: TRBJ2-4; D: TRBD1; V: TRBV10-3; CDR3: CAISDTQGANIQYF
size: -; J: TRBJ1-1; D: -; V: TRBV21-1; CDR3: CASSNDRVKAFF
size: -; J: TRBJ1-3; D: -; V: TRBV5-1; CDR3: CASSVTTGNTIYF
size: -; J: TRBJ2-2; D: -; V: TRBV7-8; CDR3: CASSTRLGGVSGELFF
size: -; J: TRBJ1-1; D: -; V: TRBV18; CDR3: CASSPSLGTEAFF
size: -; J: TRBJ2-3; D: TRBD2; V: TRBV29-1; CDR3: CSVGGLAGVGTDTQYF
size: few; J: TRBJ1-2; D: -; V: TRBV27; CDR3: CASSFHSGIQNYGYTF
size: few; J: TRBJ1-1; D: -; V: TRBV6-1; CDR3: CASSGVTINTEAFF
size: -; J: TRBJ2-7; D: -; V: TRBV5-8; CDR3: CASSFEWGYYEQYF
size: -; J: TRBJ2-2; D: TRBD2; V: TRBV5-1; CDR3: CASSSMTSSPGELFF
size: -; J: TRBJ2-3; D: TRBD2; V: TRBV5-4; CDR3: CASSLFTSGTTSTDTQYF
size: -; J: TRBJ2-7; D: TRBD2; V: TRBV19; CDR3: CASSPLAASYEQYF
size: -; J: TRBJ2-1; D: -; V: TRBV9; CDR3: CASSVDPLGGSYNEQFF
size: -; J: TRBJ2-1; D: -; V: TRBV11-3; CDR3: CASSLVWEMGRNNEQFF
size: -; J: -; D: TRBD2; V: TRBV5-1; CDR3: CASSSTISGAGYEQYF
size: -; J: TRBJ2-7; D: TRBD1; V: TRBV6-5; CDR3: CASSYGTGSSYEQYF
size: -; J: TRBJ1-4; D: -; V: TRBV18; CDR3: CASSQRQSATNEKLFF
size: -; J: TRBJ2-3; D: -; V: TRBV5-4; CDR3: CASSSTSDTQYF
size: -; J: TRBJ1-3; D: -; V: TRBV6-5; CDR3: CASSYTGGSGNTIYF
size: once; J: TRBJ2-2; D: TRBD2; V: TRBV2; CDR3: CASNLGTSGNTGELFF
size: once; J: TRBJ2-7; D: -; V: TRBV28; CDR3: CASSPPPRVVGAVLRLWEQYF
size: -; J: TRBJ2-2; D: -; V: TRBV12-5; CDR3: CASGLVHRDTGELFF
size: -; J: TRBJ2-7; D: -; V: TRBV2; CDR3: CASSSSSYEQYF
size: -; J: TRBJ2-7; D: -; V: TRBV5-1; CDR3: CASSDLTGMEQYF
size: -; J: TRBJ2-7; D: -; V: TRBV30; CDR3: CAWRSTGFNEQYF
size: -; J: TRBJ2-2; D: -; V: TRBV5-4; CDR3: CASSLGQNPTGELFF
size: few; J: TRBJ1-5; D: -; V: TRBV19; CDR3: CASSISGGRQPQHF
size: -; J: TRBJ2-2; D: -; V: TRBV25-1; CDR3: CASSESPSELFF
size: -; J: TRBJ2-7; D: TRBD1; V: TRBV2; CDR3: CASKEDRASSYEQYF
size: -; J: TRBJ2-3; D: -; V: TRBV9; CDR3: CASSVQQDTQYF
size: -; J: TRBJ2-5; D: -; V: TRBV9; CDR3: CASSDSSGKETQYF
size: once; J: TRBJ1-2; D: -; V: TRBV9; CDR3: CASSVTSSNYGYTF
size: -; J: TRBJ2-1; D: TRBD1; V: TRBV6-5; CDR3: CASTRRQGAYNEQFF
size: -; J: TRBJ2-7; D: TRBD2; V: TRBV11-2; CDR3: CASSFRRTSGTNGDYEQYF
size: -; J: TRBJ2-7; D: TRBD2; V: TRBV6-5; CDR3: CASSSVPLAASYEQYF
size: -; J: TRBJ2-3; D: TRBD1; V: TRBV7-7; CDR3: CASSLGTGDTDTQYF